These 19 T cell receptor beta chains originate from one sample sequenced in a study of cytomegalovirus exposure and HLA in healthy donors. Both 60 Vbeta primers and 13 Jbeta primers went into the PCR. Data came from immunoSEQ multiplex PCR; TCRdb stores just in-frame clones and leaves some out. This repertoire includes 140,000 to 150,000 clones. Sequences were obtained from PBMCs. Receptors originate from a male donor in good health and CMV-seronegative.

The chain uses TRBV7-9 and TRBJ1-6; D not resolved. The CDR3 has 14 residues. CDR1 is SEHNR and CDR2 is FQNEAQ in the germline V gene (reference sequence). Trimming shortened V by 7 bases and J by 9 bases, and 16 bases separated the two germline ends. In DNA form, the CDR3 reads TGTGCCAGCACCCCTCCTGGGGAGCGTTCACCCCTCCACTTT. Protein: CASTPPGERSPLHF.

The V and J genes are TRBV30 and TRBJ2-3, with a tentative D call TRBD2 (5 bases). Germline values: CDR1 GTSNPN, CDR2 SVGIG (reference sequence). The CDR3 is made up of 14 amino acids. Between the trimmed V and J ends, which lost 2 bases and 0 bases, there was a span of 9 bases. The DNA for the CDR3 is TGTGCCTGGAGTTCCGGACTCAGCACAGATACGCAGTATTTT. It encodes CAWSSGLSTDTQYF.

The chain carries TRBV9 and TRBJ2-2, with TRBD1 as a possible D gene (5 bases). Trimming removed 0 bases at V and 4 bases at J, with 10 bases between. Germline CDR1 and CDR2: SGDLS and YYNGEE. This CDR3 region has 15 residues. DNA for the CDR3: TGTGCCAGCAGCGTAGTAGGGGAAAGCACCGGGGAGCTGTTTTTT. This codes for CASSVVGESTGELFF.

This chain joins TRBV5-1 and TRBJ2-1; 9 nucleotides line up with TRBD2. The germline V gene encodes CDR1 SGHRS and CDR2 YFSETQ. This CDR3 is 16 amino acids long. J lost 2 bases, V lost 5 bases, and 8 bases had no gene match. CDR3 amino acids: CASRSGTSSAYNEQFF. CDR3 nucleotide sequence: TGCGCCAGCAGATCTGGGACTAGCTCAGCCTACAATGAGCAGTTCTTC.

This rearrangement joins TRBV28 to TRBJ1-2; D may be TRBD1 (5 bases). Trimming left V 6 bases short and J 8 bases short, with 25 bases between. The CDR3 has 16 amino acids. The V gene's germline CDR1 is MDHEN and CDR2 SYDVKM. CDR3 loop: CASSTEGQGDLWGYTF. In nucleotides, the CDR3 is TGTGCCAGCAGCACGGAGGGGCAGGGCGATCTATGGGGCTACACCTTC.

CDR3: CASSPAGALGRTEAFF. CDR3 in DNA: TGTGCCAGCAGCCCCGCGGGGGCTTTAGGAAGGACTGAAGCTTTCTTT. The V gene is TRBV7-9, the J gene TRBJ1-1; TRBD1 is a possible D gene (6 bases). The length of the CDR3 is 16 residues. Per the germline V gene, CDR1 is SEHNR and CDR2 is FQNEAQ (reference sequence). V was trimmed by 5 bases and J by 5 bases, leaving 21 bases between them.

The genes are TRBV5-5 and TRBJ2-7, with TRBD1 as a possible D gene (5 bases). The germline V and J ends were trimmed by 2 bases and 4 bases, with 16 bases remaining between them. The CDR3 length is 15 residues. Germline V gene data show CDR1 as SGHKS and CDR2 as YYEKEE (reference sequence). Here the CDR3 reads CASSFNGHTTYEQYF. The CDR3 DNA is TGTGCCAGCAGCTTTAACGGACACACCACATACGAGCAGTACTTC. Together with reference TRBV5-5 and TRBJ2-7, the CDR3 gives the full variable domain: DAGVTQSPTHLIKTRGQQVTLRCSPISGHKSVSWYQQVLGQGPQFIFQYYEKEERGRGNFPDRFSARQFPNYSSELNVNALLLGDSALYLCASSFNGHTTYEQYFGPGTRLTVT.

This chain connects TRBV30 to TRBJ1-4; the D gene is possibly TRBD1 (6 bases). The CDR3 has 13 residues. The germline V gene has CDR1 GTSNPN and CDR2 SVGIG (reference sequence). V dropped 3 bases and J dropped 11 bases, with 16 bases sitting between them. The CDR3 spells CAWSQVGAQKLFF. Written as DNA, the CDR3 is TGTGCCTGGAGCCAAGTGGGGGCTCAGAAACTGTTTTTT.

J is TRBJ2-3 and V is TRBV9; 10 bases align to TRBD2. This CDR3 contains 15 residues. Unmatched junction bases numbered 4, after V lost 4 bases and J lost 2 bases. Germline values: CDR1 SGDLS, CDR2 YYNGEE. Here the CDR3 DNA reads TGTGCCAGCAGCCTCACTAGCGGGGACACAGATACGCAGTATTTT. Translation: CASSLTSGDTDTQYF.

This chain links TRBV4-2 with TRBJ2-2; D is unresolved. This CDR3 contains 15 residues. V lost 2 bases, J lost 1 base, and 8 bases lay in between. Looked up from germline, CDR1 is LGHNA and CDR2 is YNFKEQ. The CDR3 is CASSQIRMNTGELFF. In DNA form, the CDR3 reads TGTGCCAGCAGCCAAATCCGTATGAACACCGGGGAGCTGTTTTTT.

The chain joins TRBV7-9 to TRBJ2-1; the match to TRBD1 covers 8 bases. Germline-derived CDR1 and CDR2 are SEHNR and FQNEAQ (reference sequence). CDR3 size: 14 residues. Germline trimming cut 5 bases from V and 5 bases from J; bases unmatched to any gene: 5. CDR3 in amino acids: CASSPQTGDNEQFF. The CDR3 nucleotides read TGTGCCAGCAGCCCTCAGACAGGGGACAATGAGCAGTTCTTC.

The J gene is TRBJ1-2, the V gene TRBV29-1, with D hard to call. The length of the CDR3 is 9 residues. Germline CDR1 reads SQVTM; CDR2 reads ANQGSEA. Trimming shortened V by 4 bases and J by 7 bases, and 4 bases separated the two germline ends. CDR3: CSVGGGYTF. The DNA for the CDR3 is TGCAGCGTTGGCGGTGGCTACACCTTC.

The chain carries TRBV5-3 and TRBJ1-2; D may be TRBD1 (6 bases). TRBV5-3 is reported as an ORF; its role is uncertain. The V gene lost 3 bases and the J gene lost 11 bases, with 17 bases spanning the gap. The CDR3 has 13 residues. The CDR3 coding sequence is TGTGCCAGAAGCTCGGAATACAGGGTTTTGTACACCTTC. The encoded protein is CARSSEYRVLYTF.

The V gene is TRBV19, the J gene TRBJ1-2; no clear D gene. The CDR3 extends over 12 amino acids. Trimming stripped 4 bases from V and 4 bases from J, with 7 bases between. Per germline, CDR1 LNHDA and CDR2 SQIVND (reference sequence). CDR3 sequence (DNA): TGTGCCAGTAGTAATCTCGGCTATGGCTACACCTTC. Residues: CASSNLGYGYTF.

The CDR3 protein is CASSSGQVENGQPQHF. In nucleotides, the CDR3 is TGTGCCAGCAGCTCTGGACAGGTTGAGAATGGGCAGCCCCAGCATTTT. V is TRBV7-9 and J is TRBJ1-5; 7 bases map to TRBD1. The CDR3 is 16 residues long. V lost 4 bases to trimming and J lost 7 bases; unmatched junction nucleotides: 13. Germline assignment: CDR1 SEHNR and CDR2 FQNEAQ (reference sequence). Full variable domain (remainder filled in from reference TRBV7-9 and TRBJ1-5): DTGVSQNPRHKITKRGQNVTFRCDPISEHNRLYWYRQTLGQGPEFLTYFQNEAQLEKSRLLSDRFSAERPKGSFSTLEIQRTEQGDSAMYLCASSSGQVENGQPQHFGDGTRLSIL.

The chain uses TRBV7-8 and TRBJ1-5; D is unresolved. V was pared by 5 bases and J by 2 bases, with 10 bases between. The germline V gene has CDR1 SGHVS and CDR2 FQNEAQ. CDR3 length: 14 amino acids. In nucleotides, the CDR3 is TGTGCCAGCAGCCTTGGCATGGGCAATCAGCCCCAGCATTTT. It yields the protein CASSLGMGNQPQHF.

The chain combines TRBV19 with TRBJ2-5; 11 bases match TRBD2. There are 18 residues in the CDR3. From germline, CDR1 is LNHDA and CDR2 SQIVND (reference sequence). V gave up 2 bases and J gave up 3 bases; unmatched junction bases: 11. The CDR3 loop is CASSIRRPGTSGKETQYF. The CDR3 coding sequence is TGTGCCAGTAGTATAAGGAGGCCCGGGACTAGCGGAAAAGAGACCCAGTACTTC. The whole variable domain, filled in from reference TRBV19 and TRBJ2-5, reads DGGITQSPKYLFRKEGQNVTLSCEQNLNHDAMYWYRQDPGQGLRLIYYSQIVNDFQKGDIAEGYSVSREKKESFPLTVTSAQKNPTAFYLCASSIRRPGTSGKETQYFGPGTRLLVL.

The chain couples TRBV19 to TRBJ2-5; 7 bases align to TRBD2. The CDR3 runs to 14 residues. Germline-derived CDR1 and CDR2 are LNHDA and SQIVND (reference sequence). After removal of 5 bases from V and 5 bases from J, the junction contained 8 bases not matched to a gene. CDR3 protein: CASSSGEGHETQYF. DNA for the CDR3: TGTGCCAGTAGTTCGGGGGAGGGTCACGAGACCCAGTACTTC.

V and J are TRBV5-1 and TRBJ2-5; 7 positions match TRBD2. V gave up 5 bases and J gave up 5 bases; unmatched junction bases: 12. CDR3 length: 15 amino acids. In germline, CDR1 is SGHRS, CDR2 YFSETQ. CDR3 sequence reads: CASRVRGDEWETQYF. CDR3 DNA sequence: TGCGCCAGCAGAGTACGGGGGGACGAGTGGGAGACCCAGTACTTC.